This is a list of T cell receptor beta chains from one sample in a study of T cell responses to AZD1222 COVID-19 vaccine. Profiling relied on immunoSEQ multiplex PCR, and the TCRdb table lists in-frame clones only, not all of them. The sample includes 40,000 to 45,000 clones, about 80% of them seen just once. Sample: peripheral blood, taken 28 days after the second dose of the MenACWY control vaccine. Receptor source: an adult who received the MenACWY meningococcal vaccine as a control. Each CDR3 is given with its conserved first and last residue. A D gene is named only where the DNA matches it firmly. Only part of the rows carry a size: once, few, many, or a class if the clone is expanded.

D	size	J	V	DNA	CDR3
TRBD1	.	TRBJ1-5	TRBV19	TGTGCCAGTAGTAAACAGGGGGCGGTAAATCGGCCCCAGCATTTT	CASSKQGAVNRPQHF
TRBD2	.	TRBJ2-5	TRBV3-1/TRBV3-2	TGTGCCAGCAGACGGGGACTAGCGGGGACTATCCAAGAGACCCAGTACTTC	CASRRGLAGTIQETQYF
.	.	TRBJ1-2	TRBV12-3/TRBV12-4	TGTGCCAGCAGTTTAACCTATGGCTACACCTTC	CASSLTYGYTF
.	.	TRBJ1-5	TRBV6-4	TGTGCCAGCAGTTGGGTTGGGAGGTGGAATCAGCCCCAGCATTTT	CASSWVGRWNQPQHF
.	.	TRBJ1-4	TRBV30	TGTGCCGTGGGTCCTCACAGGGCTAATGAAAAACTGTTTTTT	CAVGPHRANEKLFF
.	once	TRBJ2-3	TRBV4-1	TGCGCCAGCAGCCAAGATTGGGTCCTGCCCACAGATACGCAGTATTTT	CASSQDWVLPTDTQYF
.	.	TRBJ2-7	TRBV28	TGTGCCAGCAGTTTAGGTGGGACGGGGGAGCAGTACTTC	CASSLGGTGEQYF
.	.	TRBJ1-2	TRBV4-1	TGCGCCAGCAGCCAAGATAATTCCGACAGATATGGCTACACCTTC	CASSQDNSDRYGYTF
.	once	TRBJ2-1	TRBV18	TGTGCCAGCTCACTCTTCGGGACCACCGCCAATGAGCAGTTCTTC	CASSLFGTTANEQFF
TRBD2	.	TRBJ2-1	TRBV11-1	TGTGCCAGCAGCTTGCTAGCGGGGTCCTACAATGAGCAGTTCTTC	CASSLLAGSYNEQFF
.	few	TRBJ1-2	TRBV4-1	TGCGCCAGCAGCCAAGATCATGTATCCTCTAACTATGGCTACACCTTC	CASSQDHVSSNYGYTF
.	.	TRBJ1-1	TRBV19	TGTGCCAGTAGGGGACGGGTGTACGAAGCTTTCTTT	CASRGRVYEAFF
.	few	TRBJ2-1	TRBV14	TGTGCCAGCAGCCCGACTAGTAGGAATGAGCAGTTCTTC	CASSPTSRNEQFF
TRBD1	.	TRBJ1-6	TRBV4-2	TGTGCCAGCAGCCAAGTGCAGGGGGGAGGGTATAATTCACCCCTCCACTTT	CASSQVQGGGYNSPLHF
TRBD1	once	TRBJ1-2	TRBV10-2	TGCGCCAGCAGTGTCGCAGGGGGCCTGCGGGGTGGCTACACCTTC	CASSVAGGLRGGYTF
TRBD1	.	TRBJ1-5	TRBV19	TGTGCCAGTACTCCGGACAGGGATCAGCCCCAGCATTTT	CASTPDRDQPQHF
.	.	TRBJ2-2	TRBV9	TGTGCCAGCAGCGCGGCGATCGGAGGGGCCGGGGAGCTGTTTTTT	CASSAAIGGAGELFF
TRBD1	.	TRBJ2-2	TRBV12-5	TGTGCTAGTGGTTTGGCGGGGACAGCCGGGGAGCTGTTTTTT	CASGLAGTAGELFF
.	.	TRBJ1-5	TRBV7-8	TGTGCCAGCAGCTTAGAAAGATCGGGGCCGCATCAGCCCCAGCATTTT	CASSLERSGPHQPQHF
.	.	TRBJ2-6	TRBV25-1	TGTGCCAGCAGTCCTCGCGGGACGGCCGACTCTGGGGCCAACGTCCTGACTTTC	CASSPRGTADSGANVLTF
.	.	TRBJ1-2	TRBV9	TGTGCCAGCAGCGTAGACAGGAACTATGGCTACACCTTC	CASSVDRNYGYTF
.	once	TRBJ2-2	TRBV6-4	TGTGCCAGCAGTCCAGAGACTACGAACACCGGGGAGCTGTTTTTT	CASSPETTNTGELFF
.	.	TRBJ1-2	TRBV5-5	TGTGCCAGCAGCTTGGCCCCGGGAAAACAATATGGCTACACCTTC	CASSLAPGKQYGYTF
TRBD1	.	TRBJ1-1	TRBV29-1	TGCAGCGTGGACAGGGGCAAGCGAGCTTTCTTT	CSVDRGKRAFF
.	.	TRBJ1-6	TRBV28	TGTGCCAGCAGTCCCATACAGTTCAGCGGCTCCTATAATTCACCCCTCCACTTT	CASSPIQFSGSYNSPLHF
.	.	TRBJ1-1	TRBV12-3/TRBV12-4	TGTGCCAGCACCTCGGGACAGAACACTGAAGCTTTCTTT	CASTSGQNTEAFF
.	.	TRBJ1-3	TRBV6-5	TGTGCCAGCAGTTACAGGTCGGATGCCGGAAACACCATATATTTT	CASSYRSDAGNTIYF